Following are 24 T cell receptor beta chains from one sample sequenced in a study of blood T cells in healthy people across ages. A J-beta primer mix and a sample-barcoded 5' primer were used in a second PCR of roughly 6 to 11 cycles. TCRdb independently ran MiXCR on the 5' RACE reads; one entry per CDR3 protein. This sample carries some 1,800,000 distinct CDR3 sequences, 35% to 50% of them seen once, and the ten largest clones take 23%. The material sequenced was blood. These receptors were obtained from a human donor in good health.

Of note for this clonotype: Sequence at one end of the junction differs from germline and may be a read error. The V call is TRBV5-1, the J call TRBJ2-1, with 9 bases matching TRBD2. The CDR3 totals 16 residues. Germline loops: CDR1 SGHRS, CDR2 YFSETQ. Here the CDR3 reads CTSSLGGTSSYNEQFF. In DNA form, the CDR3 reads TGCACCAGCAGCTTGGGTGGGACTAGCAGTTACAATGAGCAGTTCTTC.

The V call is TRBV29-1, the J call TRBJ2-7; D unclear. In germline, CDR1 is SQVTM, CDR2 ANQGSEA. This CDR3 contains 14 residues. V shed 6 bases and J shed 2 bases, with 17 bases lying between them. CDR3 amino acids: CSVGVKGSPYEQYF. DNA for the CDR3: TGCAGCGTGGGCGTGAAGGGTAGCCCCTACGAGCAGTACTTC.

CDR3 DNA: TGCGCCAGCAGCCCCCAGGGGGATAATTCACCCCTCCACTTT. It encodes CASSPQGDNSPLHF. J is TRBJ1-6 and V is TRBV5-1, with TRBD1 matching 7 bases. Germline trimming cut 4 bases from V and 5 bases from J; bases unmatched to any gene: 3. Per the germline V gene, CDR1 is SGHRS and CDR2 is YFSETQ. The CDR3 is made up of 14 amino acids.

This chain joins TRBV6-6 and TRBJ2-7, with D perhaps being TRBD1 or TRBD2 (5 bases each). CDR3 length equals 14 residues. The germline V gene has CDR1 MNHNY and CDR2 SVGAGI (reference sequence). V was shortened by 7 bases and J by 5 bases, with 18 bases between the two germline ends. The CDR3 loop is CASTRGRIFDEQYF. The CDR3, as DNA: TGTGCCAGCACCCGGGGACGGATTTTCGACGAGCAGTACTTC.

This clonotype showed up just a few times. The V gene is TRBV7-9, the J gene TRBJ1-1, with D possibly TRBD1 on 5 matching bases. This CDR3 is 14 amino acids long. The V and J ends lost 7 bases and 1 base respectively, with 13 bases between them. The V gene's germline CDR1 is SEHNR and CDR2 FQNEAQ (reference sequence). In nucleotides, the CDR3 is TGTGCCAGCAACCCTCTGGACAAGAACACTGAAGCTTTCTTT. Protein sequence: CASNPLDKNTEAFF.

This clonotype turned up a few times. This chain's CDR3 is CATSDLQGGEQYF. CDR3 in DNA: TGTGCCACCAGTGATTTGCAAGGGGGCGAGCAGTACTTC. The rearrangement links TRBV24-1 to TRBJ2-4; a possible D gene is TRBD1 (6 bases). The J call is in doubt because the DNA end fits TRBJ2-7 better. The CDR3 has 13 residues. Germline CDR1 KGHDR, CDR2 SFDVKD.

Worth noting for this clonotype: Being one base from a much bigger clone, this may be a read error. The rearrangement joins TRBV20-1 to TRBJ2-5, with 12 bases lining up with TRBD2. CDR1 and CDR2 from the germline V gene are DFQATT and SNEGSKA (reference sequence). The V segment lost 4 bases and the J segment 5 bases; nucleotides outside the gene matches: 14. CDR3 size: 17 residues. The CDR3 reads CSATPRLAGVGGETQYF. The CDR3 DNA reads TGCAGTGCTACACCGAGACTAGCGGGGGTAGGAGGGGAGACCCAGTACTTC.

This clonotype has just a few counts. The chain is built from TRBV13 and TRBJ1-2; no clear D gene. Germline CDR1 and CDR2: PRHDT and FYEKMQ (reference sequence). V lost 2 bases to trimming and J lost 6 bases, with 7 bases between them. The CDR3 extends over 12 amino acids. CDR3 nucleotides: TGTGCCAGCAGCTTATCCAGGAATGGCTACACCTTC. This gives the protein CASSLSRNGYTF.

V gene TRBV6-6 combines with J gene TRBJ1-5; D may be TRBD1 (6 bases). Trimming took off 5 bases at V and 11 bases at J, with 16 bases between the two ends. Germline V gene sequence: CDR1 MNHNY, CDR2 SVGAGI (reference sequence). The CDR3 is 13 amino acids. CDR3 sequence reads: CASSIPGVTAQHF. DNA of the CDR3: TGTGCCAGCAGTATCCCAGGGGTGACGGCCCAGCATTTT.

This clonotype was detected a few times. The CDR3 is CASGQLGDRVNEKLFF. The CDR3 bases are TGTGCTAGTGGTCAACTGGGGGACAGGGTTAATGAAAAACTGTTTTTT. The chain uses TRBV12-5 and TRBJ1-4; 9 bases match TRBD1. Trimming removed 5 bases from V and 4 bases from J; junction bases left unmatched: 8. The CDR3 spans 16 residues. Germline assignment: CDR1 LGHNT and CDR2 FRNRAP.

A single count supports this clonotype. The conserved closing phenylalanine or tryptophan is absent in this CDR3, likely reflecting a read error. The chain employs TRBV9 and TRBJ1-2, with 7 bases lining up with TRBD1. V lost 7 bases, J lost 3 bases, and 9 bases stayed unmatched. The CDR3 is 14 residues long. Germline V CDR1 and CDR2: SGDLS, YYNGEE. Written as DNA, the CDR3 is TGTGCCAGCTCCTGGGTAGGGGGCGACTATGGCTACACCTTA. Translated, it gives CASSWVGGDYGYTL.

This clonotype was recorded a few times. The chain joins TRBV13 to TRBJ2-5; TRBD1 matches at 8 bases. This CDR3 has 15 amino acids. Germline-derived CDR1 and CDR2 are PRHDT and FYEKMQ (reference sequence). V trimming: 5 bases; J trimming: 4 bases; junction bases outside the gene matches: 9. CDR3 amino acids: CASSPWTGRRETQYF. CDR3 sequence (DNA): TGTGCCAGCAGCCCGTGGACAGGGAGGCGAGAGACCCAGTACTTC.

This clonotype showed up just a few times. One end of the junction varies from germline; a read error may be responsible. The chain recombines TRBV29-1 with TRBJ1-4; D unclear. This CDR3 is 15 amino acids long. Per germline, CDR1 SQVTM and CDR2 ANQGSEA. The CDR3 coding sequence is TGCAGCGTTGAAGTGTGGGATGCAACTAATGGAAAACTGTTTTTT. Its translation is CSVEVWDATNGKLFF.

This clonotype occurred once. The V gene is TRBV4-3, the J gene TRBJ1-2; D not certain. The CDR3 totals 14 residues. Germline CDR1 and CDR2: LGHNA and YSLEER. V was clipped by 1 base and J by 8 bases, with 14 bases between them. As DNA, the CDR3 is TGCGCCAGCAGCCAAGGTGTAGGGTCGGAAGGCTACACCTTC. The encoded protein is CASSQGVGSEGYTF.

The genes are TRBV20-1 and TRBJ1-1, with D perhaps TRBD1 (6 bases). The CDR3 is 14 residues long. V was cut by 3 bases and J by 3 bases, with 14 bases left in between. CDR1 DFQATT and CDR2 SNEGSKA come from the germline V gene (reference sequence). CDR3 DNA sequence: TGCAGTGCTAGTTTTAGAGGGGGGGACACTGAAGCTTTCTTT. Translating gives CSASFRGGDTEAFF.

The chain is built from TRBV4-2 and TRBJ2-5; 8 nucleotides match TRBD2. CDR3 size: 20 residues. CDR1 is LGHNA and CDR2 is YNFKEQ in the germline V gene. V gave up 0 bases and J gave up 1 base; unmatched junction bases: 16. As DNA, the CDR3 is TGTGCCAGCAGCCAAGATACGGTAGCGGGGACCATTGGGGGCCAAGAGACCCAGTACTTC. Translating gives CASSQDTVAGTIGGQETQYF.

The chain links TRBV11-2 to TRBJ2-3, with D hard to call. This CDR3 spans 13 amino acids. Germline values: CDR1 SGHAT, CDR2 FQNNGV. V gave up 0 bases and J gave up 10 bases, with 11 bases separating them. CDR3 loop: CASSLDSPSAQYF. CDR3 in DNA: TGTGCCAGCAGCTTAGACAGCCCATCCGCGCAGTATTTT. Based on the CDR3 plus reference TRBV11-2 and TRBJ2-3, the full variable domain is EAGVAQSPRYKIIEKRQSVAFWCNPISGHATLYWYQQILGQGPKLLIQFQNNGVVDDSQLPKDRFSAERLKGVDSTLKIQPAKLEDSAVYLCASSLDSPSAQYFGPGTRLTVL.

The J gene is TRBJ1-2, the V gene TRBV29-1, with TRBD1 matching 7 bases. Germline CDR1 is SQVTM and CDR2 is ANQGSEA. The CDR3 has 13 residues. The ends lost 3 bases at V and 7 bases at J; junction bases unmatched: 8. The CDR3 DNA sequence: TGCAGCGTTGAGGAAACAGGGGCGGGTGGCTACACCTTC. It is translated as CSVEETGAGGYTF.

Remarks on this clonotype: It may be a read error: a sequence one base away is much more abundant. The rearrangement uses TRBV10-3 and TRBJ2-1; a possible D gene is TRBD2 (5 bases). There are 13 residues in the CDR3. Trimming pared 3 bases from V and 8 bases from J, leaving 11 bases between. Germline V CDR1 and CDR2: ENHRY, SYGVKD. CDR3 region: CAISDGERDEQFF. In nucleotides, the CDR3 is TGTGCCATCAGTGACGGGGAAAGGGATGAGCAGTTCTTC.

The rearrangement uses TRBV29-1 and TRBJ1-2, with D possibly being TRBD1 (6 bases). The CDR3 covers 14 residues. Germline assignment: CDR1 SQVTM and CDR2 ANQGSEA. Trimming stripped 7 bases from V and 8 bases from J, with 23 bases between. Here the CDR3 reads CSAAQTGAIQGYTF. In DNA, the CDR3 is TGCAGCGCCGCCCAGACGGGGGCTATTCAGGGCTACACCTTC.

This clonotype occurred a few times. The chain joins TRBV2 to TRBJ2-3, with TRBD2 matching 13 bases. This CDR3 region has 16 residues. CDR1 is SNHLY, CDR2 FYNNEI, per germline. The V and J ends lost 5 bases and 6 bases, in that order; junction bases with no gene match: 8. The CDR3 DNA reads TGTGCCAGCAGTTCCCTGACTAGCGGGGGGACCGATACGCAGTATTTT. It translates to CASSSLTSGGTDTQYF. The full variable domain, in which reference TRBV2 and TRBJ2-3 provide the parts outside the CDR3, is EPEVTQTPSHQVTQMGQEVILRCVPISNHLYFYWYRQILGQKVEFLVSFYNNEISEKSEIFDDQFSVERPDGSNFTLKIRSTKLEDSAMYFCASSSLTSGGTDTQYFGPGTRLTVL.

This clonotype was found once. This chain links TRBV20-1 with TRBJ2-5; a possible D gene is TRBD1 (6 bases). The tail of the sequence fits TRBJ2-7 better, so the J call may be wrong. The CDR3 extends over 15 amino acids. The germline V gene encodes CDR1 DFQATT and CDR2 SNEGSKA (reference sequence). The DNA of the CDR3 is TGCAGTGCTCCTCGCCCGGGACATAGCACGATCGAGCAGTACTTC. As protein: CSAPRPGHSTIEQYF.

This clonotype came up once. The rearrangement links TRBV27 to TRBJ2-5; tentative D call: TRBD2 (6 bases). Germline CDR1 MNHEY, CDR2 SMNVEV (reference sequence). This CDR3 has 16 residues. V lost 1 base and J lost 2, with 14 bases in between. The CDR3 DNA is TGTGCCAGCAGTTTATGGACGGAGGGCCCTCAAGAGACCCAGTACTTC. Protein sequence: CASSLWTEGPQETQYF.

This clonotype has more than one count but fewer than ten. This chain links TRBV7-3 with TRBJ2-6; weak D call: TRBD1 (6 bases). Deletions cut 1 base from V and 5 bases from J, with 12 bases between. There are 16 residues in the CDR3. Germline CDR1 SGHTA, CDR2 FQGTGA. The CDR3 protein is CASSLRQGLRANVLTF. In DNA form, the CDR3 reads TGTGCCAGCAGCTTAAGGCAGGGGCTAAGGGCCAACGTCCTGACTTTC.